The 22 T cell receptor beta chains below come from one sample, sequenced in a study of blood T cell repertoires in COVID-19 (TCRdb year 2020). To prepare the library, the immunoSEQ multiplex PCR assay was applied. Entries here come from immuneACCESS through TCRdb and include only in-frame sequences with V and J called. Some clones fail to appear in such tables; in the studies checked, an unresolved V gene covers under half of the shortfall, and the cause of the remainder is unknown. The sample includes 370,000 or so clones, with more than 75% observed a single time. Around 1% of the sample comes from the top ten. Input material: peripheral blood. The source is a human donor with acute or convalescent COVID-19. The donor label of this sample is uncertain.

Remarks on this clone: The sample carries other DNA sequences with the same CDR3. The V gene is TRBV15, the J gene TRBJ1-5; TRBD1 matches 7 bases. The CDR3 is 15 residues long. After removal of 0 bases from V and 4 bases from J, the junction contained 3 bases not matched to a gene. Germline V gene data show CDR1 as LNHNV and CDR2 as YYDKDF (reference sequence). The CDR3 here is CATSRDYRGNQPQHF. The CDR3 DNA sequence: TGTGCCACCAGCAGAGATTACAGGGGAAATCAGCCCCAGCATTTT.

The gene calls are TRBV6-6 and TRBJ2-1; TRBD2 is a possible D gene (5 bases). The CDR3 has 14 amino acids. The V and J ends lost 0 bases and 6 bases respectively, with 9 bases between them. Germline lookup yields CDR1 MNHNY and CDR2 SVGAGI (reference sequence). CDR3 sequence: CASSYSEGSNEQFF. CDR3 DNA: TGTGCCAGCAGTTACTCCGAAGGGAGCAATGAGCAGTTCTTC.

The chain links TRBV23-1 to TRBJ2-1; maybe TRBD2 (6 bases). TRBV23-1 is given ORF status, its function remaining uncertain. V was shortened by 6 bases and J by 4 bases, with 16 bases between the two germline ends. The CDR3 runs 15 residues. CDR3 nucleotide sequence: TGCGCCAGCAGCCCCTCGGGGGTTTGTTACAATGAGCAGTTCTTC. Amino acid sequence: CASSPSGVCYNEQFF.

This clone was found a few times. The rearrangement joins TRBV15 to TRBJ2-7; 7 bases map to TRBD2. The CDR3 totals 14 residues. Germline V gene data show CDR1 as LNHNV and CDR2 as YYDKDF (reference sequence). After removal of 5 bases from V and 0 bases from J, the junction contained 4 bases not matched to a gene. DNA of the CDR3: TGTGCCACCAGCTTCGGGGGGAGCTCCTACGAGCAGTACTTC. It encodes CATSFGGSSYEQYF.

The gene calls are TRBV7-9 and TRBJ2-1; 7 nucleotides align to TRBD2. V lost 1 base to trimming and J lost 8 bases; unmatched junction nucleotides: 5. The CDR3 covers 14 residues. Germline CDR1 and CDR2: SEHNR and FQNEAQ (reference sequence). DNA for the CDR3: TGTGCCAGCAGCTTAGGGGGGACTATCGATGAGCAGTTCTTC. Translating it yields CASSLGGTIDEQFF.

The chain links TRBV5-1 to TRBJ2-1; D is unresolved. This CDR3 comprises 16 residues. Germline CDR1 is SGHRS and CDR2 is YFSETQ. V was clipped by 4 bases and J by 7 bases, with 21 bases between them. In DNA, the CDR3 is TGCGCCAGCAGCCCTTTGGCGCCCCAGGCCGGAAATGAGCAGTTCTTC. Translating it yields CASSPLAPQAGNEQFF. The variable domain in full, with the rest retrieved from reference TRBV5-1 and TRBJ2-1, is KAGVTQTPRYLIKTRGQQVTLSCSPISGHRSVSWYQQTPGQGLQFLFEYFSETQRNKGNFPGRFSGRQFSNSRSEMNVSTLELGDSALYLCASSPLAPQAGNEQFFGPGTRLTVL.

The CDR3 nucleotides are TGTGCCAGCAGCTTGTTTATGGGGCAGGATTCGGAAAAACTGTTTTTT. This codes for CASSLFMGQDSEKLFF. This chain joins TRBV5-4 and TRBJ1-4, with D possibly being TRBD1 (5 bases). The V and J ends lost 1 base and 8 bases respectively, with 18 bases between them. The germline CDR1 and CDR2 sequences are SGHNT and YYREEE (reference sequence). The length of the CDR3 is 16 residues.

The gene calls are TRBV6-5 and TRBJ1-6, with a tentative D call TRBD1 (5 bases). V gave up 0 bases and J gave up 10 bases, with 10 bases separating them. CDR1 and CDR2 from the germline V gene are MNHEY and SVGAGI. CDR3 size: 14 residues. The CDR3 nucleotides are TGTGCCAGCAGTTACTCTCGGGGGACCTCACCCCTCCACTTT. Its translation: CASSYSRGTSPLHF.

This clone has a single count. The rearrangement links TRBV18 to TRBJ2-1; TRBD2 agrees at 10 bases. The J segment lost 7 bases and the V segment lost 3 bases, leaving 15 bases of the junction unmatched. This CDR3 has 18 amino acids. CDR1 and CDR2 (germline): KGHSH, LQKENI. The CDR3: CASSPTGSPLAGGNEQFF. CDR3 DNA sequence: TGTGCCAGCTCACCGACGGGTAGCCCGTTAGCGGGAGGAAATGAGCAGTTCTTC.

V and J are TRBV28 and TRBJ2-5; D possibly corresponds to TRBD1 (7 bases). The CDR3 is 16 residues long. V lost 6 bases and J 5 bases, leaving 22 bases between the germline ends. Looked up from germline, CDR1 is MDHEN and CDR2 is SYDVKM. CDR3 in amino acids: CASSLRRGLGEETQYF. CDR3 DNA sequence: TGTGCCAGCAGCCTCCGGAGGGGGCTCGGGGAGGAGACCCAGTACTTC.

The V and J genes are TRBV2 and TRBJ1-5; tentative D call: TRBD1 (6 bases). The CDR3 has 13 amino acids. Germline V lookup: CDR1 SNHLY, CDR2 FYNNEI. Trimming pared 5 bases from V and 6 bases from J, leaving 11 bases between. CDR3: CASSRDNFQPQHF. The DNA for the CDR3 is TGTGCCAGCAGTAGGGACAACTTTCAGCCCCAGCATTTT.

The chain is built from TRBV7-8 and TRBJ1-6; no clear D. Trimming took off 2 bases at V and 4 bases at J, with 6 bases between the two ends. CDR3 size: 14 residues. Germline V gene sequence: CDR1 SGHVS, CDR2 FQNEAQ. The CDR3 spells CASSLPGYNSPLHF. CDR3 nucleotides: TGTGCCAGCAGCTTACCGGGATATAATTCACCCCTCCACTTT. The full variable domain, rest sourced from reference TRBV7-8 and TRBJ1-6, is GAGVSQSPRYKVAKRGQDVALRCDPISGHVSLFWYQQALGQGPEFLTYFQNEAQLDKSGLPSDRFFAERPEGSVSTLKIQRTQQEDSAVYLCASSLPGYNSPLHFGNGTRLTVT.

This sequence joins TRBV2 and TRBJ2-3; D might be TRBD1 (5 bases). CDR3 size: 15 residues. Trimming cost V 2 bases and J 1 base, with 10 bases left between them. The germline gives CDR1 SNHLY, CDR2 FYNNEI. The CDR3 here is CASSEQQGRTDTQYF. The CDR3 nucleotides are TGTGCCAGCAGTGAACAGCAGGGCCGCACAGATACGCAGTATTTT. The whole variable domain, remainder taken from reference TRBV2 and TRBJ2-3, is EPEVTQTPSHQVTQMGQEVILRCVPISNHLYFYWYRQILGQKVEFLVSFYNNEISEKSEIFDDQFSVERPDGSNFTLKIRSTKLEDSAMYFCASSEQQGRTDTQYFGPGTRLTVL.

CDR3 nucleotide sequence: TGTGCCAGCAGGGTTGGGGGGAGGGTCTACAATGAGCAGTTCTTC. Amino acids: CASRVGGRVYNEQFF. The chain uses TRBV6-5 and TRBJ2-1, with TRBD2 identical over 7 bases. The CDR3 extends over 15 amino acids. V shed 6 bases, J shed 3 bases, and the junction held 8 bases outside the gene matches. Germline CDR1 reads MNHEY; CDR2 reads SVGAGI.

The chain combines TRBV5-1 with TRBJ2-3; 8 nucleotides agree with TRBD2. Germline values: CDR1 SGHRS, CDR2 YFSETQ. This CDR3 region has 14 residues. J lost 3 bases, V lost 1 base, and 1 base had no gene match. The DNA of the CDR3 is TGCGCCAGCAGCTTGAGCGGGGGAACAGATACGCAGTATTTT. Translation: CASSLSGGTDTQYF.

The J gene is TRBJ2-7, the V gene TRBV4-2; 7 bases fit TRBD2. The J segment lost 0 bases and the V segment lost 4 bases, leaving 6 bases of the junction unmatched. Germline loops: CDR1 LGHNA, CDR2 YNFKEQ. The length of the CDR3 is 15 residues. The CDR3 reads CASSLGGTASYEQYF. The CDR3 nucleotides read TGTGCCAGCAGCCTGGGAGGGACGGCCTCCTACGAGCAGTACTTC.

Notes on this clone: Different DNA sequences within this sample yield the same CDR3. The rearrangement links TRBV3-1 (or the pseudogene TRBV3-2) to TRBJ2-2; 9 bases match TRBD1. J was trimmed by 5 bases and V by 3 bases; bases with no gene match: 10. The germline V gene encodes CDR1 LGHDT and CDR2 YNNKEL (reference sequence). The CDR3 loop spans 17 amino acids. This CDR3 is CASSQTHRGLRTGELFF. The CDR3 bases are TGTGCCAGCAGCCAGACCCACAGGGGGCTACGGACCGGGGAGCTGTTTTTT.

The rearrangement joins TRBV28 to TRBJ1-1, with unresolved D. Trimming took 2 bases from V and 4 from J, leaving 14 bases between them. The germline CDR1 and CDR2 sequences are MDHEN and SYDVKM. The length of the CDR3 is 15 residues. The chain's CDR3 is CASSLRGPRGTEAFF. CDR3 coding DNA: TGTGCCAGCAGTTTACGAGGCCCCCGGGGCACTGAAGCTTTCTTT.

This chain links TRBV6-5 with TRBJ1-4, with 8 bases lining up with TRBD1. The CDR3 totals 15 residues. V shed 8 bases, J shed 8 bases, and the junction held 13 bases outside the gene matches. Germline lookup yields CDR1 MNHEY and CDR2 SVGAGI. CDR3 DNA sequence: TGTGCCAGCGGGTCAAGTCGACAGGGGAGAGAAAAACTGTTTTTT. Encoded protein: CASGSSRQGREKLFF.

J is TRBJ2-2 and V is TRBV7-6; possibly TRBD1 for D (6 bases). Trimming stripped 4 bases from V and 1 base from J, with 10 bases between. The CDR3 extends over 15 amino acids. Germline values: CDR1 SGHVS, CDR2 FNYEAQ. The CDR3 is CASSSTGQNTGELFF. CDR3 coding DNA: TGTGCCAGCAGCTCGACAGGACAGAACACCGGGGAGCTGTTTTTT. The full variable domain, completed using reference TRBV7-6 and TRBJ2-2, is GAGVSQSPRYKVTKRGQDVALRCDPISGHVSLYWYRQALGQGPEFLTYFNYEAQQDKSGLPNDRFSAERPEGSISTLTIQRTEQRDSAMYRCASSSTGQNTGELFFGEGSRLTVL.

In this sample, this clone turned up once. The chain links TRBV3-1 (or the pseudogene TRBV3-2) to TRBJ1-1; D uncertain. Germline-derived CDR1 and CDR2 are LGHDT and YNNKEL (reference sequence). This CDR3 is built from 15 residues. V gave up 2 bases and J gave up 4 bases, with 14 bases separating them. For the CDR3, the DNA is TGTGCCAGCAGCCAAAACTTCCAAGGAGGCACTGAAGCTTTCTTT. It encodes CASSQNFQGGTEAFF.

This clone was detected a few times. J is TRBJ2-1 and V is TRBV19, with D possibly TRBD1 on 5 matching bases. The CDR3 consists of 16 residues. V lost 3 bases, J lost 3 bases, and 15 bases lay in between. Per germline, CDR1 LNHDA and CDR2 SQIVND (reference sequence). Here the CDR3 DNA reads TGTGCCAGTAGTATGAGAGGTACAGGCTACTACAATGAGCAGTTCTTC. As protein: CASSMRGTGYYNEQFF.